The 10 T cell receptor beta chains presented below share a single source sample, sequenced in a study of monozygotic twins with inflammatory bowel disease. One entry per CDR3 protein, without DNA, is what TCRdb gives after re-calling the 5' RACE reads. The ten top clones account for 2.4%, within a sample of nearly 450,000 distinct CDR3 sequences. The sequenced sample was blood. The receptors were sampled from a human donor with ulcerative colitis or Crohn's disease, or a healthy co-twin of an affected twin (not recorded which).

This rearrangement joins TRBV5-1 to TRBJ2-1; with no DNA, the TCRdb D assignment of TRBD1 cannot be verified. This CDR3 region has 16 residues. Germline V CDR1 and CDR2: SGHRS, YFSETQ. The CDR3 protein is CASSLGVGVSDNEQFF.

The chain carries TRBV19 and TRBJ2-1. Germline V gene sequence: CDR1 LNHDA, CDR2 SQIVND (reference sequence). The CDR3 contains 12 residues. CDR3 region: CASSIVRVQQFF.

V is TRBV5-1 and J is TRBJ2-2; the D gene TCRdb calls, TRBD1, cannot be checked with no DNA. The length of the CDR3 is 15 residues. The germline CDR1 and CDR2 sequences are SGHRS and YFSETQ. CDR3 loop: CASSQAGVVTGELFF. The variable domain in full, completed from reference TRBV5-1 and TRBJ2-2, reads KAGVTQTPRYLIKTRGQQVTLSCSPISGHRSVSWYQQTPGQGLQFLFEYFSETQRNKGNFPGRFSGRQFSNSRSEMNVSTLELGDSALYLCASSQAGVVTGELFFGEGSRLTVL.

The chain joins TRBV5-1 to TRBJ1-2; TCRdb's D call of TRBD1 is untestable without DNA. The CDR3 totals 14 residues. The germline V gene encodes CDR1 SGHRS and CDR2 YFSETQ. CDR3 in amino acids: CASSRGQGADGYTF.

The V gene is TRBV5-1, the J gene TRBJ1-4; the D call from TCRdb, TRBD1, cannot be confirmed without DNA. The length of the CDR3 is 19 residues. The germline CDR1 and CDR2 sequences are SGHRS and YFSETQ. CDR3 amino acids: CASSLEGGGARGTNEKLFF.

This chain joins TRBV6-2 or TRBV6-3 and TRBJ2-5; the D gene TCRdb calls, TRBD1, cannot be checked with no DNA. This CDR3 spans 14 amino acids. Per the germline V gene, CDR1 is MNHEY and CDR2 is SVGEGT. The CDR3 sequence: CASSSPGVRETQYF.

The genes are TRBV10-3 and TRBJ1-4; the TCRdb D gene call, TRBD1, has no DNA to confirm it. The V gene's germline CDR1 is ENHRY and CDR2 SYGVKD. The CDR3 has 14 residues. The CDR3 protein is CAISDDRGGEKLFF.

The gene calls are TRBV6-5 and TRBJ2-7. CDR1 is MNHEY, CDR2 SVGAGI, per germline. The CDR3 runs to 13 residues. The CDR3 here is CASSYRGAHEQYF.

The gene calls are TRBV30 and TRBJ2-7; TCRdb's D call of TRBD2 is untestable without DNA. The CDR3 consists of 13 residues. Looked up from germline, CDR1 is GTSNPN and CDR2 is SVGIG (reference sequence). CDR3 amino acids: CAWTRTSFYEQYF.

This sequence joins TRBV7-7 and TRBJ1-1. The CDR3 loop spans 14 amino acids. The germline V gene has CDR1 SSHAT and CDR2 FNYEAQ (reference sequence). The CDR3 loop reads CAGLIGTANTEAFF.